Each of the 10 T cell receptor beta chains below was sequenced from the same sample in a study of T cell changes during pregnancy in multiple sclerosis. Assay used: immunoSEQ multiplex PCR; TCRdb lists only in-frame clones, some missing. This table holds roughly 40,000 clones, 90% to 95% found once. The starting material was CD8+ T cells from peripheral blood mononuclear cells, obtained before pregnancy. The receptors were sampled from a female donor with multiple sclerosis, enrolled in a pregnancy study.

The chain links TRBV28 to TRBJ2-1; TRBD1 agrees at 10 bases. The CDR3 has 14 amino acids. Germline CDR1 reads MDHEN; CDR2 reads SYDVKM. The CDR3 loop reads CAEQGQGLHNEQFF. DNA for the CDR3: TGTGCGGAACAGGGACAGGGGCTGCACAATGAGCAGTTCTTC. Together with reference TRBV28 and TRBJ2-1, the CDR3 gives the full variable domain: DVKVTQSSRYLVKRTGEKVFLECVQDMDHENMFWYRQDPGLGLRLIYFSYDVKMKEKGDIPEGYSVSREKKERFSLILESASTNQTSMYLCAEQGQGLHNEQFFGPGTRLTVL.

This clone was detected only once. V is TRBV28 and J is TRBJ2-1; 7 bases agree with TRBD1. Germline assignment: CDR1 MDHEN and CDR2 SYDVKM. V dropped 11 bases and J dropped 7; count of bases not matched to a gene: 8. The CDR3 covers 12 residues. In DNA form, the CDR3 reads TGTGCCGTAAAGGGGGCTTGGAATGAGCAGTTCTTC. Its translation is CAVKGAWNEQFF.

This chain connects TRBV7-8 to TRBJ1-2; D is possibly TRBD1 (6 bases). Germline V gives CDR1 SGHVS, CDR2 FQNEAQ. The CDR3 covers 15 residues. With 4 bases removed from V and 4 bases from J, the gap between germline ends came to 16 bases. CDR3 amino acids: CASSSPRGQSYGYTF. The CDR3 region has the DNA TGTGCCAGCAGCTCACCGCGGGGGCAAAGCTATGGCTACACCTTC. The full variable domain, its missing parts supplied by reference TRBV7-8 and TRBJ1-2, is GAGVSQSPRYKVAKRGQDVALRCDPISGHVSLFWYQQALGQGPEFLTYFQNEAQLDKSGLPSDRFFAERPEGSVSTLKIQRTQQEDSAVYLCASSSPRGQSYGYTFGSGTRLTVV.

J is TRBJ2-2 and V is TRBV4-1; TRBD1 matches at 9 bases. V was pared by 1 base and J by 3 bases, with 3 bases of the junction left unmatched. The CDR3 spans 16 residues. The V gene's germline CDR1 is MGHRA and CDR2 YSYEKL. The CDR3 DNA reads as TGCGCCAGCAGCCAAGTACAGGGGGCCGACACCGGGGAGCTGTTTTTT. It codes for CASSQVQGADTGELFF.

The chain joins TRBV27 to TRBJ1-4; TRBD1 matches at 9 bases. The V segment lost 5 bases and the J segment 7 bases; nucleotides outside the gene matches: 8. The CDR3 has 15 residues. Germline V gene data show CDR1 as MNHEY and CDR2 as SMNVEV (reference sequence). CDR3 in DNA: TGTGCCAGCAGTCCCCGGGACAGGGCAACTGAAAAACTGTTTTTT. It yields the protein CASSPRDRATEKLFF.

The V call is TRBV7-9, the J call TRBJ2-1; TRBD2 agrees at 9 bases. The CDR3 extends over 15 amino acids. Germline V CDR1 and CDR2: SEHNR, FQNEAQ (reference sequence). With 8 bases clipped from V and 4 bases from J, the junction kept 9 bases outside the gene matches. The CDR3 DNA reads TGTGCCAGCCCTGACGCTAGCGGGAAGTACAATGAGCAGTTCTTC. Protein sequence: CASPDASGKYNEQFF.

This clone came up once. The gene calls are TRBV15 and TRBJ2-1, with unresolved D. This CDR3 is built from 13 residues. The germline CDR1 and CDR2 sequences are LNHNV and YYDKDF (reference sequence). The ends were cut back, 1 base at V and 7 bases at J, with 8 bases in the middle. The CDR3 DNA reads TGTGCCACCAGCAGAGCCCTACTGAATGAGCAGTTCTTC. Its protein product is CATSRALLNEQFF.

The genes are TRBV19 and TRBJ2-1; 10 bases are shared with TRBD2. The CDR3 contains 15 residues. Trimming cost V 7 bases and J 2 bases; bases outside gene matches: 5. CDR1 and CDR2 (germline): LNHDA, SQIVND (reference sequence). The CDR3 is CASTHSGGTYNEQFF. The CDR3 DNA sequence: TGTGCCAGTACCCATAGCGGGGGGACCTACAATGAGCAGTTCTTC. The whole variable domain, filled in from reference TRBV19 and TRBJ2-1, reads DGGITQSPKYLFRKEGQNVTLSCEQNLNHDAMYWYRQDPGQGLRLIYYSQIVNDFQKGDIAEGYSVSREKKESFPLTVTSAQKNPTAFYLCASTHSGGTYNEQFFGPGTRLTVL.

CDR3 region: CASSPPGQSYYEQYF. DNA for the CDR3: TGTGCCAGCAGTCCTCCGGGACAGTCCTACTACGAGCAGTACTTC. The V call is TRBV28, the J call TRBJ2-7, with 7 bases matching TRBD1. CDR3 length equals 15 residues. Germline CDR1 MDHEN, CDR2 SYDVKM. V shed 5 bases and J 3 bases; nucleotides not matched to a gene: 10.

This clone was counted only a few times. The junction shows a germline mismatch at one end, possibly a read error. CDR3 protein: CASSLMGTLNAEAFF. CDR3 coding DNA: TGTGCCAGCAGCTTAATGGGGACACTGAACGCTGAAGCTTTCTTT. The V and J genes are TRBV7-8 and TRBJ1-1, with a tentative D call TRBD1 (6 bases). Germline-derived CDR1 and CDR2 are SGHVS and FQNEAQ. This CDR3 has 15 amino acids. Variable domain in full (rest from reference TRBV7-8 and TRBJ1-1): GAGVSQSPRYKVAKRGQDVALRCDPISGHVSLFWYQQALGQGPEFLTYFQNEAQLDKSGLPSDRFFAERPEGSVSTLKIQRTQQEDSAVYLCASSLMGTLNAEAFFGQGTRLTVV.